This is a list of T cell receptor beta chains from one sample in a study of blood T cells in healthy people across ages. From the 5' RACE reads, TCRdb called clonotypes with MiXCR, one entry per CDR3 protein. The sample consists of about 1.6 million distinct CDR3 sequences, around 36% of them appearing once. Sequencing was performed on blood. Source of these receptors: a woman between 25 and 40 years old in good health. The conserved cysteine and the conserved F or W are not part of the CDR3 here.

J | V | CDR3
TRBJ2-7 | TRBV20-1 | SARGDYLNYEQY
TRBJ2-3 | TRBV12-3/TRBV12-4 | ASSFSGSRDTQY
TRBJ2-1 | TRBV6-2/TRBV6-3 | ASSPDSSYNEQF
TRBJ2-5 | TRBV6-2/TRBV6-3 | ASTRRTPGQGPGQY
TRBJ2-3 | TRBV11-2 | ASSLDGALTDTQY
TRBJ1-2 | TRBV29-1 | SATDNNYGYT
TRBJ2-7 | TRBV29-1 | SVIAGRGSYEQY
TRBJ2-1 | TRBV20-1 | SAEHNEQF
TRBJ2-1 | TRBV11-2 | ASSLVRGSNKQF
TRBJ1-5 | TRBV5-1 | ASSLLGDSNQPQH
TRBJ2-1 | TRBV7-3 | ASSDGSWVSGDEQF
TRBJ2-3 | TRBV20-1 | SGRQSSTDTQY
TRBJ2-1 | TRBV9 | ASSQDFGGEQF
TRBJ2-7 | TRBV21-1 | ASSQGTGDRYEQY
TRBJ2-2 | TRBV30 | AWSGGYTGELF
TRBJ2-3 | TRBV4-2 | ASSQSPGVDTQY
TRBJ2-7 | TRBV20-1 | SARDWVGSAENYEQY
TRBJ1-2 | TRBV20-1 | SARDKGTATYGYT
TRBJ2-1 | TRBV5-6 | ASSASGTSVINEQF
TRBJ2-1 | TRBV24-1 | ATSDYSGTAYNVQF
TRBJ2-5 | TRBV20-1 | SARGSTWETQY
TRBJ2-1 | TRBV27 | ASSPSEGEFHNEQF
TRBJ2-5 | TRBV7-9 | ASSLERFVQETQY
TRBJ2-3 | TRBV20-1 | SATRPGQGSDTQY
TRBJ1-2 | TRBV28 | ASSLSAGGSWRGYT
TRBJ2-7 | TRBV11-2 | ASSLVLAGPLYEQY
TRBJ2-5 | TRBV15 | ATSRDGAGEETQY
TRBJ1-2 | TRBV30 | AWSVGVGYT
TRBJ1-4 | TRBV6-1 | ASSDGGLGEKLF
TRBJ2-5 | TRBV5-1 | ASAQGTGLETQY
TRBJ2-3 | TRBV7-3 | ASSPGDFLTDTQY